The 15 T cell receptor beta chains reported below all come from one sample, sequenced in a study of CD8+ T cells in alopecia areata. RNA extraction and reverse transcription yielded cDNA as sequencing template. Sequencing was performed with immunoSEQ multiplex PCR; in TCRdb, only in-frame clones are kept and a portion is missing. Among roughly 250,000 clones listed, about 62% were seen once. Documented treatment: oral pan-JAK inhibitor, 5-10 mg twice daily. This specimen consisted of CD4+ T cells sorted from blood, obtained at roughly week 52, from a patient treated with tofacitinib. Receptors originate from a human donor with alopecia areata.

The V gene is TRBV6-6, the J gene TRBJ1-6; D call uncertain. The CDR3 extends over 11 amino acids. The V gene lost 2 bases and the J gene lost 7 bases, with 0 bases spanning the gap. CDR1 is MNHNY and CDR2 is SVGAGI in the germline V gene (reference sequence). The CDR3 DNA sequence: TGTGCCAGCAGTTACAATTCACCCCTCCACTTT. It is translated as CASSYNSPLHF.

The chain links TRBV7-3 to TRBJ2-5; D tentatively reads TRBD1 or TRBD2 (6 bases each). The J call is doubtful: the DNA matches TRBJ2-4 better. Germline V gene sequence: CDR1 SGHTA, CDR2 FQGTGA. This CDR3 has 14 amino acids. CDR3 sequence (DNA): TGTGCCAGCAGCTTAGCCGTGGGGGGCGACATTCAGTACTTC. Amino acids: CASSLAVGGDIQYF.

This clone was seen a few times. The rearrangement uses TRBV29-1 and TRBJ2-5; 8 nucleotides align to TRBD2. V gave up 3 bases and J gave up 2 bases; unmatched junction bases: 8. Germline V gives CDR1 SQVTM, CDR2 ANQGSEA. This CDR3 region has 15 residues. CDR3 DNA: TGCAGCGTTGACCGCGGGGGGCCTATTCAAGAGACCCAGTACTTC. Protein product: CSVDRGGPIQETQYF.

The J gene is TRBJ2-7, the V gene TRBV4-1, with 9 bases that match TRBD1. Per germline, CDR1 MGHRA and CDR2 YSYEKL. The CDR3 is 15 residues long. With V trimmed by 0 bases and J by 4 bases, 4 bases remained unmatched. The CDR3 region has the DNA TGCGCCAGCAGCCAAGACGGGACAGGGTGGTACGAGCAGTACTTC. As protein: CASSQDGTGWYEQYF.

This chain links TRBV30 with TRBJ2-7, with D possibly TRBD2 on 5 matching bases. This CDR3 comprises 14 residues. Trimming took 0 bases from V and 6 from J, leaving 15 bases between them. Germline CDR1 reads GTSNPN; CDR2 reads SVGIG (reference sequence). CDR3 residues: CAWSVPGGSGEQYF. The CDR3 bases are TGTGCCTGGAGTGTCCCTGGAGGTTCGGGCGAGCAGTACTTC.

V gene TRBV7-2 combines with J gene TRBJ2-5; D call uncertain. The CDR3 has 15 residues. In germline, CDR1 is SGHTA, CDR2 FQGNSA. V lost 4 bases to trimming and J lost 1 base, with 13 bases between them. For the CDR3, the DNA is TGTGCCAGCAGCTCGACCCCGGGTCCCCAAGAGACCCAGTACTTC. Translated: CASSSTPGPQETQYF.

The chain has TRBV5-1 and TRBJ2-3; D possibly uses TRBD1 or TRBD2 (5 bases each). Trimming left V 0 bases short and J 6 bases short, with 17 bases between. Germline assignment: CDR1 SGHRS and CDR2 YFSETQ. This CDR3 comprises 16 residues. CDR3 DNA sequence: TGCGCCAGCAGCTTGGACGCAGCGGCGAAGGGGGATACGCAGTATTTT. Protein: CASSLDAAAKGDTQYF. Variable domain in full (rest from reference TRBV5-1 and TRBJ2-3): KAGVTQTPRYLIKTRGQQVTLSCSPISGHRSVSWYQQTPGQGLQFLFEYFSETQRNKGNFPGRFSGRQFSNSRSEMNVSTLELGDSALYLCASSLDAAAKGDTQYFGPGTRLTVL.

Notes on this clone: Within the sample, other DNA sequences also encode this same CDR3. V is TRBV9 and J is TRBJ2-3; no firm D call. Trimming took off 2 bases at V and 1 base at J, with 5 bases between the two ends. The CDR3 runs to 13 residues. Germline loops: CDR1 SGDLS, CDR2 YYNGEE. CDR3 sequence (DNA): TGTGCCAGCAGCGTGGTTGGCACAGATACGCAGTATTTT. Its protein is CASSVVGTDTQYF. The entire variable domain, with the rest obtained from reference TRBV9 and TRBJ2-3, is as follows: DSGVTQTPKHLITATGQRVTLRCSPRSGDLSVYWYQQSLDQGLQFLIQYYNGEERAKGNILERFSAQQFPDLHSELNLSSLELGDSALYFCASSVVGTDTQYFGPGTRLTVL.

A few counts support this clone. This sequence joins TRBV9 and TRBJ1-6; TRBD1 aligns across 7 bases. The CDR3 totals 13 residues. The V and J ends lost 2 bases and 9 bases, in that order; junction bases with no gene match: 2. Germline values: CDR1 SGDLS, CDR2 YYNGEE. The CDR3 is CASSVTGFSPLHF. DNA of the CDR3: TGTGCCAGCAGCGTGACAGGGTTTTCACCCCTCCACTTT.

The CDR3 protein is CATSRDGTGGYEKLFF. CDR3 coding DNA: TGTGCCACCAGCAGAGACGGGACAGGGGGATACGAAAAACTGTTTTTT. The V call is TRBV15, the J call TRBJ1-4; 11 bases fit TRBD1. Looked up from germline, CDR1 is LNHNV and CDR2 is YYDKDF (reference sequence). V was clipped by 0 bases and J by 8 bases; unmatched bases: 5. The CDR3 is 16 residues long.

The chain couples TRBV4-1 to TRBJ1-2, with D perhaps TRBD1 (5 bases). In germline, CDR1 is MGHRA, CDR2 YSYEKL. Trimming took off 4 bases at V and 2 bases at J, with 8 bases between the two ends. CDR3 size: 13 residues. The CDR3 bases are TGCGCCAGCAGCCCCACAGGAAACTATGGCTACACCTTC. Residues: CASSPTGNYGYTF.

This clone showed up just a few times. V usage is TRBV5-1 and J usage is TRBJ2-1; the D call may be TRBD1 or TRBD2 (6 bases each). This CDR3 comprises 15 residues. Germline CDR1 and CDR2: SGHRS and YFSETQ. V was trimmed by 0 bases and J by 7 bases, leaving 14 bases between them. The CDR3 region is CASSLVGGGLNEQFF. In nucleotides, the CDR3 is TGCGCCAGCAGCTTGGTAGGGGGAGGTTTAAATGAGCAGTTCTTC.

The V and J genes are TRBV30 and TRBJ1-2; perhaps TRBD1 as D (6 bases). Germline V gives CDR1 GTSNPN, CDR2 SVGIG (reference sequence). The V end was cut by 5 bases, the J end by 4 bases, with 17 bases between. The CDR3 is 14 residues long. The CDR3 protein is CAWLSGGRPYGYTF. CDR3 nucleotides: TGTGCCTGGCTCTCCGGGGGGCGCCCCTATGGCTACACCTTC.

This clone was recorded many times. The chain carries TRBV7-3 and TRBJ2-1, with D perhaps TRBD1 (6 bases). CDR3 length: 15 residues. CDR1 and CDR2 from the germline V gene are SGHTA and FQGTGA. Between the trimmed V and J ends, which lost 0 bases and 7 bases, there was a span of 13 bases. CDR3 sequence: CASSLTQGNRNEQFF. Written as DNA, the CDR3 is TGTGCCAGCAGCTTAACCCAGGGGAATAGGAATGAGCAGTTCTTC.

On this clone itself: The junction does not match germline at one end; this may be a read error. This sequence joins TRBV11-1 and TRBJ2-5, with D possibly called TRBD1 or TRBD2 (6 bases each). Germline V gene sequence: CDR1 SGHAT, CDR2 FQDESV (reference sequence). This CDR3 has 11 amino acids. The CDR3 spells CASSSSGAQDF. The DNA of the CDR3 is TGTGCCAGCAGTTCCTCGGGGGCTCAAGACTTC.